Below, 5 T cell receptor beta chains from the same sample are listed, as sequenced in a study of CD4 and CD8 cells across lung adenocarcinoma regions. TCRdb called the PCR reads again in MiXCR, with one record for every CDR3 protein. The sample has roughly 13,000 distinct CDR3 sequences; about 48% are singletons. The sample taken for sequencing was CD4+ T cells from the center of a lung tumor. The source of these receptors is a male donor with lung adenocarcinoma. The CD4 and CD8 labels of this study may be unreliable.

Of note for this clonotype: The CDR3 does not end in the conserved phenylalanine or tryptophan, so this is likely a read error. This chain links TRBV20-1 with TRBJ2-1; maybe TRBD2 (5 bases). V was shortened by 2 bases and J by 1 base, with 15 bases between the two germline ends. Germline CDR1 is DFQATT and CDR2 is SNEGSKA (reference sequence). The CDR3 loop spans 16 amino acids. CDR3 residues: CSARISAGLSYNEQFL. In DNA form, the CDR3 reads TGCAGTGCTAGAATTTCGGCGGGTCTTTCCTACAATGAGCAGTTCTTA.

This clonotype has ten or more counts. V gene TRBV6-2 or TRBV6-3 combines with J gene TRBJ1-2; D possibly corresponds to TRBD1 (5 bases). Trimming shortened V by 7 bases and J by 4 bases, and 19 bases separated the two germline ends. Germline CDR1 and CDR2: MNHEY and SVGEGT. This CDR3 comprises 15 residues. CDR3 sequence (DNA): TGTGCCAGCACCCTTACTTCCCTGACAGCCTATGGCTACACCTTC. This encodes CASTLTSLTAYGYTF.

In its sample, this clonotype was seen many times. As DNA, the CDR3 is TGCGCCAGCAGGGGACTAGCACAGGGGACCGGGGAGCTGTTTTTT. Its translation: CASRGLAQGTGELFF. The chain uses TRBV10-2 and TRBJ2-2, with 9 bases aligning to TRBD2. This CDR3 is built from 15 residues. CDR1 and CDR2 (germline): WSHSY, SAAADI. Losses at the gene ends were 6 bases for V and 5 bases for J; bases not matched to a gene: 7.

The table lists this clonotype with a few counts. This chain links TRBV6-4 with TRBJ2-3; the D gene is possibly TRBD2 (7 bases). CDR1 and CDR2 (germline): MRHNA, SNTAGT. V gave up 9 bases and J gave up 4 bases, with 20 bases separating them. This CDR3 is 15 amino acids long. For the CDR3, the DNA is TGTGCCAGGGGTGACGGGGGCGGGAGCGCAGATACGCAGTATTTT. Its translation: CARGDGGGSADTQYF.

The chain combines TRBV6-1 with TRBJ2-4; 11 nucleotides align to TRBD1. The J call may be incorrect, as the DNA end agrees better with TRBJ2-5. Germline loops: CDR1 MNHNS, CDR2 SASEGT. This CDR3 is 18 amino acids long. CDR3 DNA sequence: TGTGCCAGCAGTGAAGCGGGGACAGGGGGTTGTGGCAAAAAGACCCAGTACTTC. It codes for CASSEAGTGGCGKKTQYF.